What follows are 32 T cell receptor beta chains derived from one specimen sequenced in a study of T cell responses to AZD1222 COVID-19 vaccine. Sequencing was performed with immunoSEQ multiplex PCR; in TCRdb, only in-frame clones are kept and a portion is missing. Of about 89,000 clones listed, around 90% were seen once; the top ten hold roughly 10%. Sequences were derived from peripheral blood, sampled 28 days after the second AZD1222 dose. These receptors originate from an adult who received the AZD1222 COVID-19 vaccine.

CDR3 region: CASSSGLHNYGYTF. The CDR3 bases are TGTGCCAGCAGTTCAGGGCTCCATAACTATGGCTACACCTTC. The chain carries TRBV6-2 or TRBV6-3 and TRBJ1-2; the D gene is possibly TRBD1 (5 bases). This CDR3 contains 14 residues. Deletions cut 4 bases from V and 1 base from J, with 10 bases between. Looked up from germline, CDR1 is MNHEY and CDR2 is SVGEGT.

This chain joins TRBV7-2 and TRBJ2-1, with D unclear. This CDR3 spans 13 amino acids. The V and J ends lost 4 bases and 4 bases respectively, with 8 bases between them. The germline V gene encodes CDR1 SGHTA and CDR2 FQGNSA. The CDR3 is CASSWVGYNEQFF. CDR3 coding DNA: TGTGCCAGCAGCTGGGTAGGGTACAATGAGCAGTTCTTC.

V gene TRBV12-5 combines with J gene TRBJ1-2; no reliable D call. Per germline, CDR1 LGHNT and CDR2 FRNRAP. There are 15 residues in the CDR3. The ends were cut back, 4 bases at V and 2 bases at J, with 14 bases in the middle. The CDR3 coding sequence is TGTGCTAGTGGTTCCTTTTCCAGTACGAACTATGGCTACACCTTC. It specifies CASGSFSSTNYGYTF.

The chain recombines TRBV25-1 with TRBJ1-4; D call uncertain. Trimming removed 5 bases from V and 0 bases from J, with 7 bases in between. The CDR3 is 14 amino acids. Per the germline V gene, CDR1 is MGHDK and CDR2 is SYGVNS. This CDR3 reads CASSRVATNEKLFF. The CDR3 DNA reads as TGTGCCAGCAGTCGAGTGGCAACTAATGAAAAACTGTTTTTT.

In its sample, this clone was seen once. V is TRBV11-2 and J is TRBJ1-2, with TRBD1 matching over 7 bases. The junction had 4 bases not matched to a gene; V was cut back by 5 bases and J by 4 bases. CDR3 length: 13 amino acids. CDR1 and CDR2 from the germline V gene are SGHAT and FQNNGV. The DNA of the CDR3 is TGTGCCAGCAGCAACAGGGGCGGCTATGGCTACACCTTC. It specifies CASSNRGGYGYTF.

The V gene is TRBV5-1, the J gene TRBJ1-1; D is unresolved. The CDR3 is 16 residues long. Looked up from germline, CDR1 is SGHRS and CDR2 is YFSETQ. V lost 4 bases to trimming and J lost 3 bases, with 19 bases between them. The CDR3 reads CASSPGPTGVDTEAFF. CDR3 bases: TGCGCCAGCAGCCCCGGACCCACCGGGGTGGACACTGAAGCTTTCTTT.

The rearrangement links TRBV9 to TRBJ2-1; the match to TRBD1 covers 9 bases. The CDR3 is 16 amino acids. Germline V gives CDR1 SGDLS, CDR2 YYNGEE. J gave up 1 base and V 4 bases, and 6 bases lay outside the gene matches. The CDR3 reads CASSTQGTGSYNEQFF. The CDR3 region has the DNA TGTGCCAGCAGCACCCAGGGGACAGGGTCCTACAATGAGCAGTTCTTC.

This sequence joins TRBV13 and TRBJ2-7, with a possible D match to TRBD2 (8 bases). CDR1 is PRHDT and CDR2 is FYEKMQ in the germline V gene (reference sequence). The CDR3 runs 16 residues. The V and J ends lost 5 bases and 4 bases respectively, with 21 bases between them. The CDR3 sequence: CASSPAGGRGSYEQYF. Here the CDR3 DNA reads TGTGCCAGCAGCCCGGCGGGGGGCAGGGGGTCGTACGAGCAGTACTTC.

This clone appeared a single time. The chain employs TRBV27 and TRBJ2-2, with D unclear. The V end lost 0 bases, the J end lost 2 bases, and 13 bases lay between the germline ends. CDR3 length equals 17 residues. The germline CDR1 and CDR2 sequences are MNHEY and SMNVEV (reference sequence). CDR3 DNA sequence: TGTGCCAGCAGTTTATCTAAAGCACCATCAAACACCGGGGAGCTGTTTTTT. Protein product: CASSLSKAPSNTGELFF.

The rearrangement links TRBV15 to TRBJ2-6, with D possibly TRBD1 on 5 matching bases. The V end lost 4 bases, the J end lost 0 bases, and 22 bases lay between the germline ends. The CDR3 is made up of 20 amino acids. The V gene's germline CDR1 is LNHNV and CDR2 YYDKDF (reference sequence). The CDR3 spells CATSTPSFQGDTSGANVLTF. CDR3 DNA sequence: TGTGCCACCAGCACTCCCAGTTTTCAGGGCGACACCTCTGGGGCCAACGTCCTGACTTTC.

The rearrangement joins TRBV18 to TRBJ2-3, with 13 bases fitting TRBD2. The trim removed 4 bases at V and 4 bases at J, leaving 8 bases unmatched. CDR1 is KGHSH, CDR2 LQKENI, per germline. The CDR3 is 17 residues long. The CDR3 here is CASSLGLAGAPPDTQYF. CDR3 sequence (DNA): TGTGCCAGCTCACTTGGACTAGCGGGAGCCCCCCCAGATACGCAGTATTTT. The full variable domain, rest sourced from reference TRBV18 and TRBJ2-3, is NAGVMQNPRHLVRRRGQEARLRCSPMKGHSHVYWYRQLPEEGLKFMVYLQKENIIDESGMPKERFSAEFPKEGPSILRIQQVVRGDSAAYFCASSLGLAGAPPDTQYFGPGTRLTVL.

V usage is TRBV30 and J usage is TRBJ1-1; tentative D call: TRBD1 (5 bases). The length of the CDR3 is 13 residues. Germline V gene sequence: CDR1 GTSNPN, CDR2 SVGIG (reference sequence). Between the trimmed V and J ends, which lost 8 bases and 4 bases, there was a span of 17 bases. Here the CDR3 DNA reads TGTGCCCGGATGGGGACCCGGGGCACTGAAGCTTTCTTT. Translating gives CARMGTRGTEAFF.

The rearrangement joins TRBV3-1 (or the pseudogene TRBV3-2) to TRBJ1-2; D is ambiguous. V lost 4 bases to trimming and J lost 4 bases, with 22 bases between them. Germline V gene sequence: CDR1 LGHDT, CDR2 YNNKEL (reference sequence). The CDR3 length is 17 residues. As DNA, the CDR3 is TGTGCCAGCAGCCTATTGGGTCGCGAGGACTCGGTCTATGGCTACACCTTC. Protein sequence: CASSLLGREDSVYGYTF.

V and J are TRBV5-1 and TRBJ2-7, with D maybe TRBD1 (6 bases). Trimming took off 7 bases at V and 0 bases at J, with 14 bases between the two ends. Germline CDR1 SGHRS, CDR2 YFSETQ. The CDR3 is 14 amino acids. The CDR3 DNA reads TGCGCCAGCGCAGGGGCGGCGAGCTCCTACGAGCAGTACTTC. It encodes CASAGAASSYEQYF.

This clone turned up a few times. The CDR3, as DNA: TGTGCCAGTACCTTATCAGGGACAGGGGGCGCGAACTATGGCTACACCTTC. Its protein product is CASTLSGTGGANYGYTF. The gene calls are TRBV19 and TRBJ1-2; 12 positions match TRBD1. The germline gives CDR1 LNHDA, CDR2 SQIVND (reference sequence). With V trimmed by 7 bases and J by 2 bases, 11 bases remained unmatched. CDR3 length: 17 residues.

The chain uses TRBV6-5 and TRBJ1-1, with 10 bases identical to TRBD1. The CDR3 runs to 14 residues. Trimming at V came to 2 bases and at J to 12 bases, leaving 9 bases not matched to a gene. Germline CDR1 reads MNHEY; CDR2 reads SVGAGI. The CDR3 sequence is CASSYVGTGDSSFF. CDR3 DNA: TGTGCCAGCAGTTACGTGGGGACAGGGGATTCGTCTTTCTTT.

The chain links TRBV11-1 to TRBJ1-6; D call uncertain. The V end lost 8 bases, the J end lost 16 bases, and 21 bases lay between the germline ends. Germline-derived CDR1 and CDR2 are SGHAT and FQDESV (reference sequence). The length of the CDR3 is 13 residues. CDR3: CASSKGPNLVLHF. In DNA form, the CDR3 reads TGTGCCAGCTCGAAGGGCCCGAATTTAGTACTCCACTTT.

V is TRBV28 and J is TRBJ2-1, with 7 bases lining up with TRBD1. Per germline, CDR1 MDHEN and CDR2 SYDVKM. The ends lost 6 bases at V and 8 bases at J; junction bases unmatched: 10. The CDR3 extends over 14 amino acids. CDR3 residues: CASSFSDREYEQFF. The CDR3 nucleotides read TGTGCCAGCAGCTTCTCTGACAGGGAGTATGAGCAGTTCTTC.

V usage is TRBV28 and J usage is TRBJ2-7; the D is unclear. Trimming took off 3 bases at V and 0 bases at J, with 6 bases between the two ends. Germline CDR1 reads MDHEN; CDR2 reads SYDVKM. CDR3 length: 13 residues. The CDR3 DNA follows: TGTGCCAGCAGTTTTGGTAGCTCCTACGAGCAGTACTTC. Its translation: CASSFGSSYEQYF.

This chain uses TRBV28 with TRBJ1-5; D ambiguous. The CDR3 loop spans 15 amino acids. The germline V gene encodes CDR1 MDHEN and CDR2 SYDVKM. Trimming removed 7 bases at V and 6 bases at J, with 19 bases between. CDR3 region: CASTPGSAGLQPQHF. CDR3 bases: TGTGCCAGCACCCCGGGGTCTGCCGGTCTTCAGCCCCAGCATTTT.

This sequence joins TRBV7-8 and TRBJ1-4; D is ambiguous. Germline values: CDR1 SGHVS, CDR2 FQNEAQ. The CDR3 covers 12 residues. V lost 1 base and J lost 12, with 9 bases in between. CDR3 amino acids: CASSLGFRELFF. Written as DNA, the CDR3 is TGTGCCAGCAGCTTAGGCTTCCGGGAACTGTTTTTT. The entire variable domain, with the rest obtained from reference TRBV7-8 and TRBJ1-4, is as follows: GAGVSQSPRYKVAKRGQDVALRCDPISGHVSLFWYQQALGQGPEFLTYFQNEAQLDKSGLPSDRFFAERPEGSVSTLKIQRTQQEDSAVYLCASSLGFRELFFGSGTQLSVL.

The chain recombines TRBV27 with TRBJ1-5; D possibly corresponds to TRBD1 (5 bases). V was shortened by 1 base and J by 2 bases, with 9 bases between the two germline ends. This CDR3 has 15 amino acids. Germline V gene lookup returns CDR1 MNHEY and CDR2 SMNVEV (reference sequence). The CDR3 spells CASSLWGDGNQPQHF. In DNA form, the CDR3 reads TGTGCCAGCAGTTTATGGGGGGATGGCAATCAGCCCCAGCATTTT.

The CDR3 here is CATSRDRTISNQPQHF. The CDR3 nucleotides are TGTGCCACCAGCAGAGACAGGACAATTAGCAATCAGCCCCAGCATTTT. The gene calls are TRBV15 and TRBJ1-5; TRBD1 is a possible D gene (5 bases). CDR3 length: 16 amino acids. Trimming cost V 0 bases and J 0 bases, with 9 bases left between them. Germline V CDR1 and CDR2: LNHNV, YYDKDF (reference sequence).

The V and J genes are TRBV29-1 and TRBJ1-1; 8 bases match TRBD1. V lost 7 bases to trimming and J lost 11 bases; unmatched junction nucleotides: 18. The CDR3 runs to 14 residues. Germline-derived CDR1 and CDR2 are SQVTM and ANQGSEA. CDR3 DNA sequence: TGCAGCGCAGGGGTGACAGGGGTAGGGGATCTGGCTTTCTTT. Residues: CSAGVTGVGDLAFF.

The chain couples TRBV18 to TRBJ2-5; no firm D call. Germline V gives CDR1 KGHSH, CDR2 LQKENI. The CDR3 consists of 14 residues. V was cut by 1 base and J by 5 bases, with 11 bases left in between. In DNA form, the CDR3 reads TGTGCCAGCTCACCACGGCTTACAATGGAGACCCAGTACTTC. Amino acid sequence: CASSPRLTMETQYF.

This clone has just one count. The V gene is TRBV7-3, the J gene TRBJ2-7; the D is unclear. In germline, CDR1 is SGHTA, CDR2 FQGTGA. V was trimmed by 0 bases and J by 5 bases, leaving 8 bases between them. This CDR3 contains 13 residues. The CDR3 region is CASSLTWLDEQYF. CDR3 nucleotide sequence: TGTGCCAGCAGCTTAACTTGGCTAGACGAGCAGTACTTC.

This chain links TRBV27 with TRBJ1-1, with unresolved D. This CDR3 is built from 14 residues. CDR1 is MNHEY, CDR2 SMNVEV, per germline (reference sequence). V lost 0 bases, J lost 1 base, and 6 bases lay in between. CDR3 nucleotides: TGTGCCAGCAGTTTATCTGGGGAGAACACTGAAGCTTTCTTT. Amino acid sequence: CASSLSGENTEAFF.

Only one count was recorded for this clone. The rearrangement uses TRBV28 and TRBJ1-6; 9 bases map to TRBD1. The trim removed 3 bases at V and 6 bases at J, leaving 6 bases unmatched. This CDR3 is 16 amino acids long. Germline values: CDR1 MDHEN, CDR2 SYDVKM. The CDR3 nucleotides are TGTGCCAGCAGTTTGGTCGGACAGGGGTTTAATTCACCCCTCCACTTT. It yields the protein CASSLVGQGFNSPLHF.

The chain uses TRBV10-2 and TRBJ2-2; D may be TRBD1 or TRBD2 (5 bases each). The CDR3 extends over 15 amino acids. Germline V gives CDR1 WSHSY, CDR2 SAAADI. Trimming stripped 7 bases from V and 7 bases from J, with 19 bases between. CDR3 nucleotide sequence: TGCGCCAGCATACGAACACTGGGGGTTGGCGGGGAGCTGTTTTTT. Amino acid sequence: CASIRTLGVGGELFF.

The chain joins TRBV11-2 to TRBJ2-1; 8 positions agree with TRBD2. V lost 5 bases, J lost 9 bases, and 6 bases stayed unmatched. CDR1 is SGHAT and CDR2 is FQNNGV in the germline V gene. CDR3 length equals 13 residues. DNA of the CDR3: TGTGCCAGCAGCCGAGGGACTAGGGGTGAGCAGTTCTTC. This translates into CASSRGTRGEQFF.

This chain links TRBV7-8 with TRBJ1-6; 8 bases fit TRBD1. CDR1 SGHVS and CDR2 FQNEAQ come from the germline V gene. V lost 2 bases and J lost 7; bases outside the gene matches: 7. The CDR3 contains 16 residues. This chain's CDR3 is CASSLSRQGNNSPLHF. The CDR3 DNA reads as TGTGCCAGCAGCTTATCCCGACAGGGGAACAATTCACCCCTCCACTTT.

This clone was seen only a few times. The CDR3 loop is CARNRPQGARYEQYF. The DNA for the CDR3 is TGTGCCAGGAACCGTCCACAGGGGGCGAGATACGAGCAGTACTTC. The V gene is TRBV27, the J gene TRBJ2-7, with TRBD1 matching 9 bases. Looked up from germline, CDR1 is MNHEY and CDR2 is SMNVEV (reference sequence). This CDR3 is built from 15 residues. The trim removed 9 bases at V and 4 bases at J, leaving 13 bases unmatched.